Given below is one T cell receptor (beta chain) in context. The sample originates from a study of OX40 agonist ivuxolimab in advanced cancers. The germline V gene has CDR1 LNHDA and CDR2 SQIVND (reference sequence). The CDR3 extends over 12 amino acids. V lost 0 bases to trimming and J lost 11 bases, with 10 bases between them. Sequencing was performed with immunoSEQ multiplex PCR; in TCRdb, only in-frame clones are kept and a portion is missing. The sample holds about 69,000 clones, about 80% seen once. The sequencing here drew on CD4+ or CD8+ T cells sorted from blood, taken in a trial of the OX40 agonist ivuxolimab. The chain recombines TRBV19 with TRBJ1-2; perhaps TRBD1 as D (5 bases). This sequence was found in an adult with an advanced solid tumor such as melanoma, head and neck, liver or kidney cancer. The CDR3 loop reads CASSIEERQYTF. CDR3 bases: TGTGCCAGTAGTATAGAAGAGAGACAGTACACCTTC.